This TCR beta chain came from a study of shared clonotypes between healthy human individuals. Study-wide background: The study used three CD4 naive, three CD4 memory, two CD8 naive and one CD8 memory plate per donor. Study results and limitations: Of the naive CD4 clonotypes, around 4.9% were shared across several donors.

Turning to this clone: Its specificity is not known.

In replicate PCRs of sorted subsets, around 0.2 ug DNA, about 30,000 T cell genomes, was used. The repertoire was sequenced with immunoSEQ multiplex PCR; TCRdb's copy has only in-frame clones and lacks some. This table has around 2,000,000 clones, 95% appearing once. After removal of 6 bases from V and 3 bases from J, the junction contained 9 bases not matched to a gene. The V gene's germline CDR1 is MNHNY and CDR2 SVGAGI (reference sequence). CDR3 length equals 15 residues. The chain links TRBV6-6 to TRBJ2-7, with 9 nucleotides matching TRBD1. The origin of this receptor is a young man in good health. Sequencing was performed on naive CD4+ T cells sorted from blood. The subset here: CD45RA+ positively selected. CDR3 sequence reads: CASRSGTGPNYEQYF. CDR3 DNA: TGTGCCAGCAGGTCCGGGACAGGGCCGAACTACGAGCAGTACTTC.